Here is one T cell receptor beta chain with its context. By two-round multiplex PCR, the TCR beta CDR3 was amplified from genomic DNA. Every TRBV and TRBJ gene had its own specific primer in first-round PCR. Universal primers were used in the second PCR round. One entry per CDR3 protein, called by TCRdb with MiXCR from the multiplex PCR reads. The sample lists some 30,000 distinct CDR3 sequences, around 48% occurring once. This sample is part of a study of prognosis after radiotherapy for stage I lung cancer. Overall study context: Squamous cell carcinoma was diagnosed in about seven patients and adenocarcinoma in some 13.

The J segment lost 2 bases and the V segment lost 1 base, leaving 3 bases of the junction unmatched. Germline CDR1 and CDR2: SGHTA and FQGNSA. The CDR3 totals 15 residues. The TCR comes from a donor aged 50 or older with non-small cell lung cancer. The J gene is TRBJ2-7, the V gene TRBV7-2, with 9 bases identical to TRBD2. This specimen was PBMCs, taken before or after stereotactic body radiation therapy (not recorded which). CDR3 coding DNA: TGTGCCAGCAGCTTAGGCGGGGGGGTCGCCTACGAGCAGTACTTC. Its protein product is CASSLGGGVAYEQYF.